One and the same sample provided the 32 T cell receptor beta chains below, sequenced in a study of cytomegalovirus exposure and HLA in healthy donors. A multiplex PCR was run with 60 Vbeta primers and 13 Jbeta primers. Some clones are missing from TCRdb's copy, which holds only in-frame ones; the method was immunoSEQ multiplex PCR. This sample has approximately 180,000 clones, with around 85% found just once. What was sequenced was PBMCs. The source of these receptors is a man aged 18 to 35 in good health and CMV-seronegative.

The J gene is TRBJ1-6, the V gene TRBV19; D gene uncertain. This CDR3 spans 14 amino acids. V was trimmed by 5 bases and J by 7 bases, leaving 12 bases between them. CDR1 and CDR2 from the germline V gene are LNHDA and SQIVND (reference sequence). The CDR3 coding sequence is TGTGCCAGTAGTCAATGGCAGGCGAATTCACCCCTCCACTTT. This gives the protein CASSQWQANSPLHF.

J is TRBJ1-4 and V is TRBV2, with D possibly matching TRBD1 (5 bases). The CDR3 is made up of 15 amino acids. V was pared by 4 bases and J by 5 bases, with 14 bases between. Germline loops: CDR1 SNHLY, CDR2 FYNNEI. In DNA form, the CDR3 reads TGTGCCAGCAGTGCAGAAGGGGTGGGAAATGAAAAACTGTTTTTT. This sequence encodes CASSAEGVGNEKLFF.

The CDR3 here is CASRSRSGANVLTF. As DNA, the CDR3 is TGTGCCAGCAGGAGTCGGTCTGGGGCCAACGTCCTGACTTTC. V usage is TRBV5-5 and J usage is TRBJ2-6; D not resolved. The CDR3 contains 14 residues. V was clipped by 5 bases and J by 1 base, with 7 bases between them. Looked up from germline, CDR1 is SGHKS and CDR2 is YYEKEE (reference sequence). Complete variable domain (other parts from reference TRBV5-5 and TRBJ2-6): DAGVTQSPTHLIKTRGQQVTLRCSPISGHKSVSWYQQVLGQGPQFIFQYYEKEERGRGNFPDRFSARQFPNYSSELNVNALLLGDSALYLCASRSRSGANVLTFGAGSRLTVL.

This clone was picked up a small number of times. This same CDR3 is encoded by further DNA sequences in the sample. The genes are TRBV4-3 and TRBJ1-2; D call uncertain. The germline gives CDR1 LGHNA, CDR2 YSLEER. The CDR3 has 14 amino acids. Trimming took off 1 base at V and 5 bases at J, with 11 bases between the two ends. Here the CDR3 DNA reads TGCGCCAGCAGCCAAGCGCGAACAGCTTATGGCTACACCTTC. This translates into CASSQARTAYGYTF.

This chain links TRBV7-2 with TRBJ1-4; maybe TRBD1 (6 bases). The CDR3 length is 15 residues. Germline-derived CDR1 and CDR2 are SGHTA and FQGNSA. The V end lost 2 bases, the J end lost 7 bases, and 14 bases lay between the germline ends. CDR3 loop: CASSLRGGAGEKLFF. CDR3 in DNA: TGTGCCAGCAGCTTACGGGGGGGGGCGGGTGAAAAACTGTTTTTT. The complete variable domain, with remaining parts taken from reference TRBV7-2 and TRBJ1-4, reads GAGVSQSPSNKVTEKGKDVELRCDPISGHTALYWYRQSLGQGLEFLIYFQGNSAPDKSGLPSDRFSAERTGGSVSTLTIQRTQQEDSAVYLCASSLRGGAGEKLFFGSGTQLSVL.

The CDR3 coding sequence is TGTGCCAGCAGTGAATATGTGGGAGCCGAATCCGACGAGCAGTACTTC. Amino acid sequence: CASSEYVGAESDEQYF. The chain links TRBV6-1 to TRBJ2-7; possibly TRBD2 for D (5 bases). The CDR3 runs to 16 residues. V lost 2 bases, J lost 5 bases, and 19 bases lay in between. Germline CDR1 reads MNHNS; CDR2 reads SASEGT.

The chain joins TRBV30 to TRBJ2-3; TRBD2 is a possible D gene (6 bases). CDR3 size: 12 residues. The germline V and J ends were trimmed by 4 bases and 6 bases, with 11 bases remaining between them. Per germline, CDR1 GTSNPN and CDR2 SVGIG (reference sequence). In DNA form, the CDR3 reads TGTGCCTGGATAACTAGCAGCGATACGCAGTATTTT. It encodes CAWITSSDTQYF.

The chain combines TRBV5-4 with TRBJ2-5; 10 bases match TRBD2. Germline CDR1 is SGHNT and CDR2 is YYREEE (reference sequence). V gave up 4 bases and J gave up 2 bases; unmatched junction bases: 14. The CDR3 is 18 residues long. The CDR3 DNA reads TGTGCCAGCAGCCTAGGGAGTACCGGACTAGCGGATCAAGAGACCCAGTACTTC. This sequence encodes CASSLGSTGLADQETQYF. Using reference TRBV5-4 and TRBJ2-5 for the parts outside the CDR3, the full variable domain is ETGVTQSPTHLIKTRGQQVTLRCSSQSGHNTVSWYQQALGQGPQFIFQYYREEENGRGNFPPRFSGLQFPNYSSELNVNALELDDSALYLCASSLGSTGLADQETQYFGPGTRLLVL.

V gene TRBV9 combines with J gene TRBJ2-5; TRBD2 matches at 13 bases. Germline V lookup: CDR1 SGDLS, CDR2 YYNGEE. The CDR3 is 16 amino acids. Losses at the gene ends were 2 bases for V and 2 bases for J; bases not matched to a gene: 3. The CDR3 loop is CASSVRLAGGQETQYF. The DNA for the CDR3 is TGTGCCAGCAGCGTCCGACTAGCGGGGGGTCAAGAGACCCAGTACTTC.

V is TRBV19 and J is TRBJ2-3, with D possibly TRBD2 on 6 matching bases. The CDR3 is 15 residues long. Germline CDR1 is LNHDA and CDR2 is SQIVND (reference sequence). Deletions cut 3 bases from V and 2 bases from J, with 12 bases between. The CDR3 loop reads CASSMGWTNTDTQYF. CDR3 sequence (DNA): TGTGCCAGTAGTATGGGGTGGACTAACACAGATACGCAGTATTTT.

This clone has just a few counts. The chain couples TRBV6-5 to TRBJ2-7, with D perhaps matching TRBD1 (5 bases). Per germline, CDR1 MNHEY and CDR2 SVGAGI. Trimming took off 6 bases at V and 1 base at J, with 16 bases between the two ends. CDR3 length equals 15 residues. The CDR3 DNA sequence: TGTGCCAGCAGCAACACAGGAGTTCTGTCCTACGAGCAGTACTTC. Translated, it gives CASSNTGVLSYEQYF.

V and J are TRBV6-5 and TRBJ2-3, with TRBD2 matching 10 bases. Germline-derived CDR1 and CDR2 are MNHEY and SVGAGI. The V segment lost 2 bases and the J segment 9 bases; nucleotides outside the gene matches: 11. CDR3 size: 16 residues. The CDR3 DNA reads TGTGCCAGCAGTTACCATCTAGCGGGAGTAGGGGAGACGCAGTATTTT. Amino acid sequence: CASSYHLAGVGETQYF.

The J gene is TRBJ1-2, the V gene TRBV19; tentatively, D is TRBD1 (5 bases). The CDR3 length is 12 residues. The germline V and J ends were trimmed by 11 bases and 7 bases, with 17 bases remaining between them. Germline assignment: CDR1 LNHDA and CDR2 SQIVND (reference sequence). The CDR3 DNA reads as TGTGCCGGAGAGGCCCAGGGAGGTGGCTACACCTTC. It translates to CAGEAQGGGYTF.

This clone has a handful of counts. The CDR3 spells CASSEFGQGDEKLFF. CDR3 bases: TGTGCCAGCAGTGAATTCGGACAGGGGGATGAAAAACTGTTTTTT. The genes are TRBV25-1 and TRBJ1-4; 10 nucleotides line up with TRBD1. Germline loops: CDR1 MGHDK, CDR2 SYGVNS. The CDR3 has 15 residues. The V and J ends lost 1 base and 6 bases, in that order; junction bases with no gene match: 2.

This chain joins TRBV28 and TRBJ1-5, with 9 bases aligning to TRBD1. The CDR3 sequence is 15 residues long. Germline loops: CDR1 MDHEN, CDR2 SYDVKM. Trimming cost V 3 bases and J 6 bases; bases outside gene matches: 6. As DNA, the CDR3 is TGTGCCAGCAGTTTGGGGACAGGGTGGGGTCAGCCCCAGCATTTT. Its protein is CASSLGTGWGQPQHF.

V is TRBV5-1 and J is TRBJ2-6; TRBD2 matches 9 bases. The CDR3 extends over 17 amino acids. Germline assignment: CDR1 SGHRS and CDR2 YFSETQ. Trimming at V came to 4 bases and at J to 3 bases, leaving 8 bases not matched to a gene. The CDR3 DNA reads as TGCGCCAGCAGCCCCGGCGGGGGGGCCTATGGGGCCAACGTCCTGACTTTC. Translating gives CASSPGGGAYGANVLTF.

The chain combines TRBV6-1 with TRBJ2-5; 7 bases align to TRBD1. The CDR3 covers 15 residues. Trimming took 5 bases from V and 5 from J; bases not matched to a gene: 11. The germline V gene encodes CDR1 MNHNS and CDR2 SASEGT. The CDR3 here is CASSPDRQGIETQYF. The CDR3 DNA sequence: TGTGCCAGCAGTCCCGACCGACAGGGAATCGAGACCCAGTACTTC.

This chain's CDR3 is CASSVNSVQETQYF. The CDR3 DNA follows: TGTGCCAGCAGCGTAAATTCAGTACAAGAGACCCAGTACTTC. The chain recombines TRBV9 with TRBJ2-5; D gene unclear. V lost 1 base and J 2 bases, leaving 9 bases between the germline ends. This CDR3 region has 14 residues. Per the germline V gene, CDR1 is SGDLS and CDR2 is YYNGEE.

This clone showed up just a few times. V gene TRBV29-1 combines with J gene TRBJ1-3, with D maybe TRBD1 (6 bases). Germline lookup yields CDR1 SQVTM and CDR2 ANQGSEA. This CDR3 spans 15 amino acids. Trimming stripped 6 bases from V and 5 bases from J, with 20 bases between. In nucleotides, the CDR3 is TGCAGCGTCGAACAGGGTTTCAAGGAAAGAAACACCATATATTTT. It specifies CSVEQGFKERNTIYF.

The chain links TRBV15 to TRBJ1-6, with 10 bases aligning to TRBD1. The CDR3 covers 17 residues. V dropped 4 bases and J dropped 6; count of bases not matched to a gene: 9. The germline CDR1 and CDR2 sequences are LNHNV and YYDKDF (reference sequence). CDR3 residues: CATSMGQGRGFNSPLHF. Written as DNA, the CDR3 is TGTGCCACCAGCATGGGACAGGGGCGAGGTTTTAATTCACCCCTCCACTTT. Supplemented by reference TRBV15 and TRBJ1-6, the full variable domain reads DAMVIQNPRYQVTQFGKPVTLSCSQTLNHNVMYWYQQKSSQAPKLLFHYYDKDFNNEADTPDNFQSRRPNTSFCFLDIRSPGLGDTAMYLCATSMGQGRGFNSPLHFGNGTRLTVT.

This sequence joins TRBV6-5 and TRBJ2-7; TRBD1 aligns across 9 bases. The germline V gene has CDR1 MNHEY and CDR2 SVGAGI. The CDR3 is 16 amino acids. V shed 1 base, J shed 6 bases, and the junction held 10 bases outside the gene matches. CDR3 sequence (DNA): TGTGCCAGCAGTTACTGGCGGTCGGGGACAGGGTTCGAGCAGTACTTC. Protein product: CASSYWRSGTGFEQYF.

The rearrangement joins TRBV6-6 to TRBJ1-1; TRBD1 matches at 8 bases. The CDR3 runs to 14 residues. Per the germline V gene, CDR1 is MNHNY and CDR2 is SVGAGI (reference sequence). With 6 bases clipped from V and 4 bases from J, the junction kept 7 bases outside the gene matches. Written as DNA, the CDR3 is TGTGCCAGCAGACAAACAGGGGGGATCACTGAAGCTTTCTTT. Translating gives CASRQTGGITEAFF.

The chain employs TRBV5-1 and TRBJ2-3; no reliable D call. Deletions cut 1 base from V and 0 bases from J, with 9 bases between. CDR3 length equals 15 residues. The germline CDR1 and CDR2 sequences are SGHRS and YFSETQ. The CDR3 spells CASSLIPESTDTQYF. Here the CDR3 DNA reads TGCGCCAGCAGCTTGATCCCCGAGAGCACAGATACGCAGTATTTT.

The chain links TRBV30 to TRBJ1-1, with D unclear. Germline V gene sequence: CDR1 GTSNPN, CDR2 SVGIG (reference sequence). V was clipped by 3 bases and J by 2 bases, with 16 bases between them. This CDR3 contains 15 residues. DNA of the CDR3: TGTGCCTGGAGCGTCGGAGGCTCCCATAACACTGAAGCTTTCTTT. It yields the protein CAWSVGGSHNTEAFF. The full variable domain, its missing parts supplied by reference TRBV30 and TRBJ1-1, is SQTIHQWPATLVQPVGSPLSLECTVEGTSNPNLYWYRQAAGRGLQLLFYSVGIGQISSEVPQNLSASRPQDRQFILSSKKLLLSDSGFYLCAWSVGGSHNTEAFFGQGTRLTVV.

The chain recombines TRBV5-1 with TRBJ2-7; 9 nucleotides match TRBD1. The germline V gene has CDR1 SGHRS and CDR2 YFSETQ. The CDR3 extends over 15 amino acids. V gave up 4 bases and J gave up 3 bases; unmatched junction bases: 8. CDR3 in DNA: TGCGCCAGCAGCCCCGTCGGGACAGGGAGCTACGAGCAGTACTTC. Residues: CASSPVGTGSYEQYF.

This chain links TRBV18 with TRBJ2-4; D possibly corresponds to TRBD1 (6 bases). CDR3 length: 17 amino acids. Trimming removed 3 bases from V and 0 bases from J, with 15 bases in between. Looked up from germline, CDR1 is KGHSH and CDR2 is LQKENI. The CDR3 DNA sequence: TGTGCCAGCTCACCCGTCGGACAGCTCCTAGCCAAAAACATTCAGTACTTC. This codes for CASSPVGQLLAKNIQYF.

The chain joins TRBV19 to TRBJ2-3; 12 bases fit TRBD2. The ends lost 3 bases at V and 2 bases at J; junction bases unmatched: 6. The CDR3 runs 17 residues. Germline V lookup: CDR1 LNHDA, CDR2 SQIVND (reference sequence). For the CDR3, the DNA is TGTGCCAGTAGTATGCGACTAGCGGGGGCCAACACAGATACGCAGTATTTT. Translating gives CASSMRLAGANTDTQYF. The full variable domain, with the rest looked up from reference TRBV19 and TRBJ2-3, is DGGITQSPKYLFRKEGQNVTLSCEQNLNHDAMYWYRQDPGQGLRLIYYSQIVNDFQKGDIAEGYSVSREKKESFPLTVTSAQKNPTAFYLCASSMRLAGANTDTQYFGPGTRLTVL.

This clone was recorded once. The chain couples TRBV5-6 to TRBJ2-5; D not certain. Germline lookup yields CDR1 SGHDT and CDR2 YYEEEE. The V and J ends lost 2 bases and 5 bases respectively, with 10 bases between them. The CDR3 covers 13 residues. CDR3 sequence (DNA): TGTGCCAGCAGCTTTCCGGGTATGGAGACCCAGTACTTC. This translates into CASSFPGMETQYF.

V gene TRBV28 combines with J gene TRBJ2-7, with D perhaps matching TRBD2 (6 bases). Germline CDR1 is MDHEN and CDR2 is SYDVKM. There are 24 residues in the CDR3. V lost 1 base and J 4 bases, leaving 41 bases between the germline ends. CDR3 sequence reads: CASSLFVGWAAQEGTVGAGYEQYF. The CDR3 coding sequence is TGTGCCAGCAGTTTATTCGTGGGCTGGGCGGCGCAGGAGGGTACCGTCGGGGCGGGTTACGAGCAGTACTTC.

The chain links TRBV6-5 to TRBJ2-5; D perhaps matches TRBD1 (6 bases). The J call may be faulty, since TRBJ2-7 better matches the DNA end. CDR1 is MNHEY, CDR2 SVGAGI, per germline. This CDR3 region has 16 residues. The CDR3 DNA follows: TGTGCCAGCAGTTACTCTTTTGGGGGCACAAACTACGAGCAGTACTTC. Translating it yields CASSYSFGGTNYEQYF.

The CDR3 loop is CASSEASLAMYEQYF. As DNA, the CDR3 is TGTGCCAGCAGTGAAGCCTCGCTAGCGATGTACGAGCAGTACTTC. The gene calls are TRBV2 and TRBJ2-5; D is perhaps TRBD2 (6 bases). Near its end, the DNA agrees better with TRBJ2-7, so the J call may be wrong. CDR1 is SNHLY and CDR2 is FYNNEI in the germline V gene. This CDR3 contains 15 residues.

This sequence joins TRBV7-9 and TRBJ2-7; TRBD1 might be the D (6 bases). The CDR3 has 15 amino acids. V was shortened by 1 base and J by 3 bases, with 13 bases between the two germline ends. Per the germline V gene, CDR1 is SEHNR and CDR2 is FQNEAQ (reference sequence). CDR3 DNA: TGTGCCAGCAGCTTAGGGCGGACAGATAGCTACGAGCAGTACTTC. This codes for CASSLGRTDSYEQYF.